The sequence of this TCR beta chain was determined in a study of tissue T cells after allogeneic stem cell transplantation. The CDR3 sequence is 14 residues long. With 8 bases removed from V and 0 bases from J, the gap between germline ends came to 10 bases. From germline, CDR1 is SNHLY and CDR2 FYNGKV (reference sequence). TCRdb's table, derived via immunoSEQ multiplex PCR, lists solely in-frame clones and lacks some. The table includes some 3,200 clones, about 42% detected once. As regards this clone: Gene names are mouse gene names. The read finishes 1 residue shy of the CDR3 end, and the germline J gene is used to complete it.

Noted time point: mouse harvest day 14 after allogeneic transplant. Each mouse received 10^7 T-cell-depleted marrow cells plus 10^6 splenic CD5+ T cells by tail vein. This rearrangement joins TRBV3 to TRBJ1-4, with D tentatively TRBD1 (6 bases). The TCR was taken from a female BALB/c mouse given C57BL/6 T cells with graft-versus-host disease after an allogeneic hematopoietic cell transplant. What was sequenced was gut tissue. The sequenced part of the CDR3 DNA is TGTGCCAGCGGGGACATTTTTTCCAACGAAAGATTATTT. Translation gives CASGDIFSNERLF. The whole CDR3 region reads CASGDIFSNERLFF. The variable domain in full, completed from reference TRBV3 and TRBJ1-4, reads GPKVLQIPSHQIIDMGQMVTLNCDPVSNHLYFYWYKQILGQQMEFLVNFYNGKVMEKSKLFKDQFSVERPDGSYFTLKIQPTALEDSAVYFCASGDIFSNERLFFGHGTKLSVL.